The clone carrying this T cell receptor beta chain showed up just a few times. These data originate in a study of patients and donors after allogeneic stem cell transplantation. A single record per CDR3 protein comes from TCRdb applying MiXCR to the RT-PCR reads. The sample has approximately 410,000 distinct CDR3 sequences, more than 15% seen once. This CDR3 has 16 amino acids. V was clipped by 2 bases and J by 15 bases; unmatched bases: 16. In germline, CDR1 is SGHRS, CDR2 YFSETQ. The genes are TRBV5-1 and TRBJ2-1, with 11 bases matching TRBD2. Sequenced: blood, either unsorted or a sorted T cell fraction (not recorded which). The sequence came from a human donor who was either an allogeneic HSCT recipient or a stem cell or donor lymphocyte infusion donor (not recorded which). It is not recorded whose cells these are; they may come from a transplant donor. DNA of the CDR3: TGCGCCAGCAGCTTCTTAGCGGGAGGGCCGGGCCGAGAATGGTTCTTC. Protein sequence: CASSFLAGGPGREWFF.